The next 19 T cell receptor beta chains were all read from a single sample in a study of blood T cell repertoires in COVID-19. Using immunoSEQ multiplex PCR, the repertoire was profiled, and TCRdb retains in-frame clones only, with some absent. This table has 60,000 or so clones, 60% to 80% appearing once. Sequences were obtained from peripheral blood. These receptors all come from a man aged 60 to 69 with acute or convalescent COVID-19.

J is TRBJ2-1 and V is TRBV5-4; 9 nucleotides match TRBD1. V was clipped by 4 bases and J by 4 bases; unmatched bases: 6. The CDR3 sequence is 15 residues long. The germline V gene encodes CDR1 SGHNT and CDR2 YYREEE (reference sequence). The CDR3 is CASSEGTGLYNEQFF. The CDR3 nucleotides read TGTGCCAGCAGCGAAGGGACAGGGCTATACAATGAGCAGTTCTTC.

J is TRBJ2-7 and V is TRBV2, with D possibly being TRBD2 (5 bases). Per the germline V gene, CDR1 is SNHLY and CDR2 is FYNNEI. This CDR3 comprises 17 residues. Trimming removed 5 bases at V and 5 bases at J, with 25 bases between. For the CDR3, the DNA is TGTGCCAGCAGTAGAGGGTTTGGAGGTCCTGGGTCCCACGAGCAGTACTTC. As protein: CASSRGFGGPGSHEQYF. Supplemented by reference TRBV2 and TRBJ2-7, the full variable domain reads EPEVTQTPSHQVTQMGQEVILRCVPISNHLYFYWYRQILGQKVEFLVSFYNNEISEKSEIFDDQFSVERPDGSNFTLKIRSTKLEDSAMYFCASSRGFGGPGSHEQYFGPGTRLTVT.

V is TRBV19 and J is TRBJ1-2; 9 nucleotides agree with TRBD1. Germline CDR1 reads LNHDA; CDR2 reads SQIVND (reference sequence). Germline trimming cut 6 bases from V and 4 bases from J; bases unmatched to any gene: 6. The CDR3 is 14 residues long. The CDR3 bases are TGTGCCAGTAGACCGGGACAGGGACGCTATGGCTACACCTTC. It encodes CASRPGQGRYGYTF.

This clone was detected only once. This chain connects TRBV18 to TRBJ1-3; tentative D call: TRBD1 (5 bases). V was pared by 8 bases and J by 2 bases, with 10 bases between. The germline gives CDR1 KGHSH, CDR2 LQKENI. The CDR3 has 13 amino acids. The CDR3 here is CASTQGAGNTIYF. The CDR3 region has the DNA TGTGCCAGCACCCAGGGTGCTGGAAACACCATATATTTT.

The gene calls are TRBV19 and TRBJ1-5; tentatively, D is TRBD1 (5 bases). The CDR3 runs 16 residues. Germline CDR1 reads LNHDA; CDR2 reads SQIVND (reference sequence). V shed 3 bases and J shed 1 base, with 13 bases lying between them. DNA for the CDR3: TGTGCCAGTAGTATGGTTGGGGGGGACAGCAATCAGCCCCAGCATTTT. Residues: CASSMVGGDSNQPQHF.

The CDR3 DNA reads TGTGCCAGCTCACAACGGACAGGGGGTAATTCACCCCTCCACTTT. The encoded protein is CASSQRTGGNSPLHF. The genes are TRBV18 and TRBJ1-6; 10 bases are shared with TRBD1. V lost 4 bases, J lost 6 bases, and 3 bases stayed unmatched. The CDR3 length is 15 residues. In germline, CDR1 is KGHSH, CDR2 LQKENI.

The J gene is TRBJ2-6, the V gene TRBV11-3; D might be TRBD1 (5 bases). The ends were cut back, 5 bases at V and 2 bases at J, with 19 bases in the middle. The CDR3 extends over 18 amino acids. Germline CDR1 reads SGHNT; CDR2 reads YENEEA. The CDR3 nucleotides are TGTGCCAGCAGCATCCTCGTGGGCAGGGCCCCTGGGGCCAACGTCCTGACTTTC. Translation: CASSILVGRAPGANVLTF.

The chain joins TRBV5-1 to TRBJ1-5; 8 nucleotides line up with TRBD1. V shed 0 bases and J 9 bases; nucleotides not matched to a gene: 5. There are 14 residues in the CDR3. The V gene's germline CDR1 is SGHRS and CDR2 YFSETQ. Here the CDR3 reads CASSLGQGIPPQHF. CDR3 in DNA: TGCGCCAGCAGCTTGGGACAGGGGATCCCGCCCCAGCATTTT.

The chain has TRBV2 and TRBJ2-7, with D perhaps TRBD2 (7 bases). This CDR3 is 11 amino acids long. V was cut by 8 bases and J by 7 bases, with 12 bases left in between. Looked up from germline, CDR1 is SNHLY and CDR2 is FYNNEI. CDR3 residues: CASGGALEQYF. CDR3 sequence (DNA): TGTGCCAGCGGGGGGGCCCTGGAGCAGTACTTC.

The DNA of the CDR3 is TGTGCCAGCAGTGTGTCAGGGGAAGCTTTCTTT. Protein product: CASSVSGEAFF. The V and J genes are TRBV2 and TRBJ1-1; TRBD1 is a possible D gene (5 bases). With 4 bases removed from V and 8 bases from J, the gap between germline ends came to 8 bases. Germline V gene lookup returns CDR1 SNHLY and CDR2 FYNNEI. The CDR3 sequence is 11 residues long.

This chain uses TRBV7-2 with TRBJ1-4; D is possibly TRBD1 (6 bases). The CDR3 is made up of 13 amino acids. The germline gives CDR1 SGHTA, CDR2 FQGNSA. Trimming shortened V by 5 bases and J by 14 bases, and 18 bases separated the two germline ends. CDR3 nucleotide sequence: TGTGCCAGCAGCCAAGAGTTGGGGACAAAGCTGTTTTTT. Amino acids: CASSQELGTKLFF.

The sample holds a few counts of this clone. V gene TRBV28 combines with J gene TRBJ2-5; 8 bases line up with TRBD1. The CDR3 runs 16 residues. J gave up 2 bases and V 5 bases, and 10 bases lay outside the gene matches. CDR1 is MDHEN, CDR2 SYDVKM, per germline. CDR3 DNA sequence: TGTGCCAGCAGTGCTCACCCCCGGACAGGGCAAGAGACCCAGTACTTC. The encoded protein is CASSAHPRTGQETQYF.

The rearrangement links TRBV30 to TRBJ1-1; D may be TRBD1 (5 bases). Germline V CDR1 and CDR2: GTSNPN, SVGIG (reference sequence). The CDR3 spans 13 residues. V gave up 0 bases and J gave up 5 bases, with 10 bases separating them. The CDR3 sequence: CAWSVLRGTEAFF. Written as DNA, the CDR3 is TGTGCCTGGAGTGTACTTCGGGGGACTGAAGCTTTCTTT. The variable domain in full, completed from reference TRBV30 and TRBJ1-1, reads SQTIHQWPATLVQPVGSPLSLECTVEGTSNPNLYWYRQAAGRGLQLLFYSVGIGQISSEVPQNLSASRPQDRQFILSSKKLLLSDSGFYLCAWSVLRGTEAFFGQGTRLTVV.

This rearrangement joins TRBV12-5 to TRBJ1-5; TRBD1 matches at 10 bases. V lost 6 bases, J lost 6 bases, and 11 bases stayed unmatched. The germline V gene encodes CDR1 LGHNT and CDR2 FRNRAP. CDR3 length: 16 amino acids. The CDR3, as DNA: TGTGCTAGTGGCGAACCGGGACAGGGGTTAGGTCAGCCCCAGCATTTT. Protein sequence: CASGEPGQGLGQPQHF.

V usage is TRBV6-1 and J usage is TRBJ1-2, with D tentatively TRBD1 (5 bases). Germline CDR1 is MNHNS and CDR2 is SASEGT. The CDR3 is 15 residues long. V was cut by 1 base and J by 2 bases, with 11 bases left in between. CDR3 bases: TGTGCCAGCAGTGAAGGGGGCAGGGCGAACTATGGCTACACCTTC. Residues: CASSEGGRANYGYTF.

V and J are TRBV19 and TRBJ1-6, with D hard to call. Looked up from germline, CDR1 is LNHDA and CDR2 is SQIVND (reference sequence). V dropped 3 bases and J dropped 5 bases, with 8 bases sitting between them. This CDR3 has 14 residues. The CDR3 protein is CASSIFQNNSPLHF. DNA of the CDR3: TGTGCCAGTAGTATCTTCCAGAATAATTCACCCCTCCACTTT.

This clone was counted a few times. This rearrangement joins TRBV28 to TRBJ2-3, with D perhaps TRBD2 (5 bases). V lost 6 bases to trimming and J lost 10 bases, with 17 bases between them. The CDR3 is 13 residues long. Germline V gives CDR1 MDHEN, CDR2 SYDVKM. The CDR3 nucleotides are TGTGCCAGCAGCAAAATTCTAGCTGTTGCGCAGTATTTT. Translated, it gives CASSKILAVAQYF.

The rearrangement joins TRBV25-1 to TRBJ2-2; 10 positions match TRBD1. This CDR3 comprises 15 residues. Germline V gene lookup returns CDR1 MGHDK and CDR2 SYGVNS. V was clipped by 4 bases and J by 3 bases; unmatched bases: 2. CDR3 nucleotide sequence: TGTGCCAGCAGTGGAGGGACAGGGGACACCGGGGAGCTGTTTTTT. It encodes CASSGGTGDTGELFF.

The chain has TRBV12-3 or TRBV12-4 and TRBJ1-1, with a possible D match to TRBD1 (6 bases). Trimming shortened V by 6 bases and J by 5 bases, and 10 bases separated the two germline ends. The CDR3 has 12 residues. This CDR3 reads CASSPDSTEAFF. CDR3 sequence (DNA): TGTGCCAGCAGCCCGGACAGTACTGAAGCTTTCTTT.